This T cell receptor beta chain was profiled in a study of cytomegalovirus exposure and HLA in healthy donors. Study-level findings and limits: Rarity marked most TCR sequences, yet some public TCRs occurred in many donors. Reportedly, cytomegalovirus status was diagnosed with high sensitivity and specificity. Researchers catalogued roughly 170 TCR beta chains as cytomegalovirus-associated.

Comment on this clone: As yet, its antigen is unknown.

PCR primers comprised 60 Vbeta and 13 Jbeta primers. The protocol was immunoSEQ multiplex PCR, while the TCRdb copy is restricted to in-frame clones and leaves out a portion. This table has about 110,000 clones, 65% to 75% appearing once. The sequence derives from a man aged 30 to 39 in good health and CMV-seropositive. Sequencing input: PBMCs.

The CDR3 region has the DNA TGCGCCAGCAGCTTGTGGATAGACAGGGAGGTAGATGAGCAGTTCTTC. Encoded protein: CASSLWIDREVDEQFF. The chain uses TRBV5-1 and TRBJ2-1; D perhaps matches TRBD1 (7 bases). Germline CDR1 reads SGHRS; CDR2 reads YFSETQ. Trimming took off 1 base at V and 8 bases at J, with 19 bases between the two ends. The CDR3 extends over 16 amino acids. Together with reference TRBV5-1 and TRBJ2-1, the CDR3 gives the full variable domain: KAGVTQTPRYLIKTRGQQVTLSCSPISGHRSVSWYQQTPGQGLQFLFEYFSETQRNKGNFPGRFSGRQFSNSRSEMNVSTLELGDSALYLCASSLWIDREVDEQFFGPGTRLTVL.